The clone carrying this T cell receptor beta chain has only one observation. This record comes from a study of shared clonotypes between healthy human individuals. As defined, naive CD8 cells were CD45RO-negative and positively selected for CCR7, with terminally differentiated effector memory CD45RA+ cells excluded. TCRdb's copy holds only in-frame clones and misses some; the assay was immunoSEQ multiplex PCR. The sample consists of about 2.2 million clones, 80% to 95% of them appearing once. The CDR3 covers 15 residues. The germline gives CDR1 SGHDN, CDR2 FVKESK. V shed 4 bases and J shed 4 bases, with 16 bases lying between them.

Sequenced material: naive CD8+ T cells from PBMCs. The sequence was collected from a man aged 18-30 years in good health. Some clones in this sample may be carry-over from other donors' samples. The rearrangement links TRBV14 to TRBJ1-1, with D possibly being TRBD1 (5 bases). CDR3 bases: TGTGCCAGCAGCCCACACGGGGCCGGGTCCACTGAAGCTTTCTTT. It specifies CASSPHGAGSTEAFF.